This TCR beta chain was sequenced for a study of T cell repertoires in cytomegalovirus infection. About the research overall: CMV epitopes, recently identified HLA-C-restricted and well-studied HLA-B-restricted, were used. Indications came from public TCR beta signatures; they pointed to CMV infection and to a matching HLA type. Study-level results: It was HLA-C-restricted CMV-specific TCR beta clonotypes that dominated the response ex vivo. Frequencies of public TCR beta families were cumulated, and this identified carriers of CMV plus the relevant HLA.

Germline V lookup: CDR1 SEHNR, CDR2 FQNEAQ (reference sequence). V was clipped by 3 bases and J by 1 base, with 11 bases between them. The CDR3 spans 15 residues. This clonotype came up a few times. Its antigen is unidentified. TCRdb called the reads again in MiXCR, with one record for every CDR3 protein. Of around 89,000 distinct CDR3 sequences listed, less than 30% are singletons. Sequencing was performed on CD8+ T cells from cultured PBMCs, taken from culture after CMV antigen stimulation. V usage is TRBV7-9 and J usage is TRBJ2-3; D tentatively reads TRBD1 or TRBD2 (5 bases each). The TCR was taken from a human donor in good health (CMV status not recorded). Some clones in this sample may be carry-over from other donors' samples. The CDR3 DNA sequence: TGTGCCAGCAGCTTGGCAGGGAGTGGCACAGATACGCAGTATTTT. The encoded protein is CASSLAGSGTDTQYF.